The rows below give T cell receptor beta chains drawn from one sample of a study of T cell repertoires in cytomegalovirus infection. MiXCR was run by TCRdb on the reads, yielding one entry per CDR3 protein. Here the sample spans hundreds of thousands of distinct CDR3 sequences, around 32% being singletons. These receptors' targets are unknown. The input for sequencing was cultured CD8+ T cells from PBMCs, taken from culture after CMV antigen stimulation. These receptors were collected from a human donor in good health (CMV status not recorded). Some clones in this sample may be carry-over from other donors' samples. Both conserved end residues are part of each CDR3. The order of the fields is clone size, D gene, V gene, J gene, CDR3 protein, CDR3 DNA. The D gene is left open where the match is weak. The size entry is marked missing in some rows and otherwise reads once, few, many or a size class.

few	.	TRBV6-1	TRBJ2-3	CASSATQDISTDTQYF	TGTGCCAGCAGTGCGACGCAGGACATTAGCACAGATACGCAGTATTTT
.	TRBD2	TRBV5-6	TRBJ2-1	CASTYLLAGPYNEQFF	TGTGCCAGCACCTACCTCCTAGCGGGGCCCTACAATGAGCAGTTCTTC
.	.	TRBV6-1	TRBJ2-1	CASAGASYNEQFF	TGTGCCAGCGCGGGGGCCTCCTACAATGAGCAGTTCTTC
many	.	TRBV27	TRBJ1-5	CASSLGLGNQPQHF	TGTGCCAGCAGCTTAGGGCTGGGCAATCAGCCCCAGCATTTT
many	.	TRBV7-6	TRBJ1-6	CASSLDTDNSPLHF	TGTGCCAGCAGCTTAGACACAGATAATTCACCCCTCCACTTT
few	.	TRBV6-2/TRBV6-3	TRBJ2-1	CASSAATTTLYNEQFF	TGTGCCAGCAGTGCAGCGACAACGACCCTCTACAATGAGCAGTTCTTC
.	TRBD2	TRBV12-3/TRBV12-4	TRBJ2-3	CASSFEAGDLTDTQYF	TGTGCCAGCAGTTTTGAGGCGGGGGACCTCACAGATACGCAGTATTTT
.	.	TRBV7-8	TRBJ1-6	CASSPNEDSPLHF	TGTGCCAGCAGCCCTAACGAGGATTCACCCCTCCACTTT
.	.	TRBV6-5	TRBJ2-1	CASSYFGTGTSSYNEQFF	TGTGCCAGCAGTTACTTCGGGACGGGTACAAGCTCCTACAATGAGCAGTTCTTC
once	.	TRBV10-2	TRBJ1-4	CASSRDDTENEKLFF	TGCGCCAGCAGTCGGGACGACACCGAAAATGAAAAACTGTTTTTT
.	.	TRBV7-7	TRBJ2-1	CASSQVAGTDEQFF	TGTGCTAGCAGCCAAGTGGCAGGGACCGATGAGCAGTTCTTC
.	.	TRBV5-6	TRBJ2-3	CASSSPRSGYTQYF	TGTGCCAGCAGCTCCCCTCGGTCAGGATATACGCAGTATTTT
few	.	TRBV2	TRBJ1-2	CASEPAEINYGYTF	TGTGCCAGCGAGCCAGCGGAGATTAACTATGGCTACACCTTC
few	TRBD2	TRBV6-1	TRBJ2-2	CASRGISGGGFPIGGELFF	TGTGCCAGCAGGGGAATAAGTGGCGGGGGTTTCCCAATAGGCGGGGAGCTGTTTTTT
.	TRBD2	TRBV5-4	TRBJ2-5	CASSLGWTSGGGQETQYF	TGTGCCAGCAGCTTGGGGTGGACTAGCGGGGGGGGACAAGAGACCCAGTACTTC
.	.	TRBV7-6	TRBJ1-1	CASSPGRGLNTEAFF	TGTGCCAGCAGCCCCGGAAGGGGTTTGAACACTGAAGCTTTCTTT
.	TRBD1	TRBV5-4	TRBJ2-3	CASSFWTGYSDTQYF	TGTGCCAGCAGCTTTTGGACAGGGTATTCAGATACGCAGTATTTT
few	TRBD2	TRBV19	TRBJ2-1	CASSELAGGSNEQFF	TGTGCCAGTAGTGAGCTAGCGGGGGGTTCCAATGAGCAGTTCTTC
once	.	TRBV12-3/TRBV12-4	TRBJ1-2	CASSLVWWDPDSYGYTF	TGTGCCAGCAGTTTAGTTTGGTGGGACCCGGACAGCTATGGCTACACCTTC
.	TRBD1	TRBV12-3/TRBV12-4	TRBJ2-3	CASSFFPGQGPDTQYF	TGTGCCAGCAGTTTCTTTCCGGGACAGGGGCCAGATACGCAGTATTTT
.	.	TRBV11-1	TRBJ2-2	CASSPSGTLLTGELFF	TGTGCCAGCAGCCCTTCCGGGACACTGCTCACCGGGGAGCTGTTTTTT
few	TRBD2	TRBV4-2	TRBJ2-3	CASSQITSGEDTQYF	TGTGCCAGCAGCCAAATAACTAGCGGTGAGGATACGCAGTATTTT
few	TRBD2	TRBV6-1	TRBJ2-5	CASTLDGASGALETQYF	TGTGCCAGCACCTTGGACGGAGCTAGCGGGGCTTTAGAGACCCAGTACTTC